This entry lists 10 T cell receptor beta chains sequenced from one sample in a study of T cells in Graves' hyperthyroidism and ophthalmopathy. RNA transcripts were the template for amplifying TCR beta CDR3 regions. A set of HTBI primers served as the primers for a first-round RT-PCR of the TCR CDR3. One entry per CDR3 protein, called by TCRdb with MiXCR from the multiplex PCR reads. The sample consists of approximately 610,000 distinct CDR3 sequences, roughly 14% of them appearing once. Sequenced input: blood. The source is a woman in her thirties or forties with Graves' ophthalmopathy.

This clonotype was seen at least ten times. This chain uses TRBV12-3 or TRBV12-4 with TRBJ1-3, with 7 bases aligning to TRBD1. With V trimmed by 7 bases and J by 4 bases, 10 bases remained unmatched. The CDR3 totals 15 residues. The CDR3 sequence: CASTRDSNTGNTIYF. In DNA form, the CDR3 reads TGTGCCAGCACCAGGGACAGTAACACCGGAAACACCATATATTTT.

This clonotype was detected many times. As DNA, the CDR3 is TGTGCCAGCAGACCAGGGTTTGCTGGGGCCAACGTCCTGACTTTC. Translation: CASRPGFAGANVLTF. V and J are TRBV27 and TRBJ2-6; TRBD1 might be the D (5 bases). The germline V and J ends were trimmed by 6 bases and 2 bases, with 11 bases remaining between them. CDR1 is MNHEY, CDR2 SMNVEV, per germline (reference sequence). The CDR3 runs to 15 residues.

This clonotype was found many times. The chain uses TRBV12-3 or TRBV12-4 and TRBJ1-2; no clear D. Trimming removed 6 bases at V and 6 bases at J, with 20 bases between. The CDR3 spans 15 residues. In DNA form, the CDR3 reads TGTGCCAGCAGCCCAAATTTGCTAGCTTTTAATGGCTACACCTTC. This translates into CASSPNLLAFNGYTF.

This clonotype was recorded many times. The chain carries TRBV19 and TRBJ1-1, with D perhaps matching TRBD1 (5 bases). This CDR3 is built from 15 residues. Per germline, CDR1 LNHDA and CDR2 SQIVND (reference sequence). V shed 8 bases and J shed 3 bases, with 19 bases lying between them. The CDR3 DNA reads TGTGCCAGTCGTTATGGGGCAGGTGTTGACACTGAAGCTTTCTTT. This codes for CASRYGAGVDTEAFF.

J is TRBJ2-6 and V is TRBV28, with D perhaps TRBD1 (5 bases). Germline CDR1 is MDHEN and CDR2 is SYDVKM. Trimming took off 3 bases at V and 2 bases at J, with 11 bases between the two ends. The CDR3 is 16 amino acids. The CDR3 is CASSFLGQPGANVLTF. The CDR3 nucleotides are TGTGCCAGCAGTTTTTTGGGGCAGCCTGGGGCCAACGTCCTGACTTTC.

The sample holds a few counts of this clonotype. The chain employs TRBV20-1 and TRBJ1-1; D might be TRBD1 (5 bases). V lost 3 bases and J 1 base, leaving 9 bases between the germline ends. Germline assignment: CDR1 DFQATT and CDR2 SNEGSKA (reference sequence). The CDR3 totals 13 residues. CDR3 protein: CSASRQPNTEAFF. In DNA, the CDR3 is TGCAGTGCTAGCAGACAGCCGAACACTGAAGCTTTCTTT.

The table lists this clonotype with a few counts. The rearrangement joins TRBV6-1 to TRBJ2-7, with D uncertain. The germline CDR1 and CDR2 sequences are MNHNS and SASEGT. With 6 bases removed from V and 5 bases from J, the gap between germline ends came to 17 bases. CDR3 size: 14 residues. CDR3 DNA sequence: TGTGCCAGCAGCCCCGATGTTTGGGGAAACGAGCAGTACTTC. Amino acid sequence: CASSPDVWGNEQYF.

This clonotype was picked up many times. This sequence joins TRBV27 and TRBJ2-7; no clear D gene. The CDR3 spans 16 residues. Germline loops: CDR1 MNHEY, CDR2 SMNVEV (reference sequence). Trimming cost V 2 bases and J 2 bases, with 16 bases left between them. CDR3 nucleotide sequence: TGTGCCAGCAGTTTACCCCCGTACACCCGACCCTACGAGCAGTACTTC. It translates to CASSLPPYTRPYEQYF.

This clonotype has more than one count but fewer than ten. CDR3 DNA: TGCGCCAGCCGACCTGGGACAGAAGAGACCCAGTACTTC. Amino acids: CASRPGTEETQYF. This chain joins TRBV5-1 and TRBJ2-5, with TRBD1 identical over 7 bases. CDR1 and CDR2 (germline): SGHRS, YFSETQ. The V gene end was trimmed by 7 bases and the J gene end by 3 bases; junction bases not matched to a gene: 6. There are 13 residues in the CDR3.

The chain joins TRBV28 to TRBJ2-7; D may correspond to TRBD1 or TRBD2 (5 bases each). The germline V gene encodes CDR1 MDHEN and CDR2 SYDVKM. Trimming took off 5 bases at V and 4 bases at J, with 24 bases between the two ends. This CDR3 has 17 amino acids. Written as DNA, the CDR3 is TGTGCCAGCAGTACCAGGGCGGGCTTCTATCCCCATTACGAGCAGTACTTC. Encoded protein: CASSTRAGFYPHYEQYF.